Shown below are 9 T cell receptor beta chains from a single sample sequenced in a study of cytomegalovirus exposure and HLA in healthy donors. Sequencing was performed with immunoSEQ multiplex PCR; in TCRdb, only in-frame clones are kept and a portion is missing. The table shows some 170,000 clones, with 86% occurring only once. Sequenced sample: PBMCs. Source of these receptors: a man aged 18 to 29 in good health and CMV-seropositive.

V usage is TRBV18 and J usage is TRBJ2-3; TRBD2 matches at 14 bases. CDR3 length equals 15 residues. CDR1 is KGHSH, CDR2 LQKENI, per germline. J lost 6 bases, V lost 5 bases, and 4 bases had no gene match. CDR3 loop: CASSEGLAGADTQYF. CDR3 nucleotides: TGTGCCAGCTCAGAGGGACTAGCGGGAGCCGATACGCAGTATTTT.

This clone was picked up one time. This sequence joins TRBV7-6 and TRBJ2-1; 12 bases match TRBD2. The J segment lost 11 bases and the V segment lost 3 bases, leaving 5 bases of the junction unmatched. CDR3 length: 14 amino acids. The germline V gene has CDR1 SGHVS and CDR2 FNYEAQ. CDR3 nucleotide sequence: TGTGCCAGCAGCTTGGGACTAGCGGGTCCAAAGCAGTTCTTC. Protein: CASSLGLAGPKQFF.

The chain couples TRBV7-2 to TRBJ1-1, with TRBD1 matching 9 bases. CDR3 length: 14 residues. V shed 4 bases and J 4 bases; nucleotides not matched to a gene: 4. Germline CDR1 reads SGHTA; CDR2 reads FQGNSA. CDR3 sequence reads: CASSYGQGSTEAFF. CDR3 in DNA: TGTGCCAGCAGCTATGGACAGGGGAGCACTGAAGCTTTCTTT.

This clone was found a few times. The rearrangement joins TRBV27 to TRBJ2-7; D is uncertain. This CDR3 is 13 amino acids long. Per germline, CDR1 MNHEY and CDR2 SMNVEV (reference sequence). V dropped 5 bases and J dropped 3 bases, with 11 bases sitting between them. CDR3 residues: CASSLRLHYEQYF. In DNA, the CDR3 is TGTGCCAGCAGTCTTCGACTCCACTACGAGCAGTACTTC.

The chain is built from TRBV29-1 and TRBJ2-3; D unclear. The V gene's germline CDR1 is SQVTM and CDR2 ANQGSEA. The CDR3 sequence is 13 residues long. Deletions cut 6 bases from V and 9 bases from J, with 19 bases between. CDR3 residues: CSVYLSPKRTQYF. CDR3 DNA sequence: TGCAGCGTCTACTTGTCCCCGAAGAGGACGCAGTATTTT.

The chain employs TRBV2 and TRBJ1-4; 11 bases map to TRBD1. Germline V lookup: CDR1 SNHLY, CDR2 FYNNEI. V was pared by 6 bases and J by 7 bases, with 4 bases of the junction left unmatched. The CDR3 totals 14 residues. CDR3 residues: CASSRDRGTEKLFF. The CDR3 DNA sequence: TGTGCCAGCAGCCGGGACAGGGGGACTGAAAAACTGTTTTTT.

The gene calls are TRBV19 and TRBJ2-1; TRBD2 matches 8 bases. With 10 bases clipped from V and 3 bases from J, the junction kept 11 bases outside the gene matches. Germline lookup yields CDR1 LNHDA and CDR2 SQIVND (reference sequence). The CDR3 loop spans 15 amino acids. The DNA of the CDR3 is TGTGCCACCTGGGGGGTGGCGGGGGGCTACAATGAGCAGTTCTTC. Amino acids: CATWGVAGGYNEQFF.

This sequence joins TRBV15 and TRBJ2-3; 15 bases line up with TRBD2. The CDR3 extends over 20 amino acids. From germline, CDR1 is LNHNV and CDR2 YYDKDF (reference sequence). V trimming: 1 base; J trimming: 2 bases; junction bases outside the gene matches: 10. The CDR3 sequence is CATSRGRGGLAGGFTDTQYF. CDR3 coding DNA: TGTGCCACCAGCAGAGGGCGAGGTGGACTAGCGGGGGGGTTCACAGATACGCAGTATTTT.

CDR3 DNA: TGTGCCGCAGGGTTTTTCACAGATACGCAGTATTTT. As protein: CAAGFFTDTQYF. This sequence joins TRBV7-2 and TRBJ2-3; TRBD1 is a possible D gene (5 bases). Germline CDR1 is SGHTA and CDR2 is FQGNSA. V lost 11 bases to trimming and J lost 2 bases, with 11 bases between them. The CDR3 sequence is 12 residues long.